This T cell receptor beta chain was sequenced in a study of blood T cell repertoires in COVID-19. The overall study: The cDNA or gDNA used as material had been derived from T cells, B-cell-depleted T cells, or PBMCs.

The ends were cut back, 5 bases at V and 7 bases at J, with 9 bases in the middle. CDR1 SNHLY and CDR2 FYNNEI come from the germline V gene. The CDR3 has 11 residues. Authors' processing steps: Amplification with reference gene primers provided the estimates of nucleated cell counts. The method was immunoSEQ multiplex PCR; TCRdb's version includes in-frame clones alone and lacks a portion of them. V, J and clone size were drawn from that table, and D and trimming were deduced from the DNA. This sample has about 110,000 clones, with 80% to 90% found just once. This clone appeared a few times. The chain couples TRBV2 to TRBJ2-7; maybe TRBD2 (5 bases). The receptor's source is a human donor in a cohort sampled during active COVID-19. The material sequenced was peripheral blood. The CDR3 here is CASSYRLEQYF. The CDR3 DNA follows: TGTGCCAGCAGTTATCGACTAGAGCAGTACTTC.